This T cell receptor (beta chain) was obtained from a study of neurological immune-mediated disorders. From the 5' RACE reads, TCRdb called clonotypes with MiXCR, one entry per CDR3 protein. The profile covers 90,000 to 150,000 distinct CDR3 sequences, with about 3.4% appearing a single time and about 1.2% taken by the ten largest. This clonotype was detected ten times or more. Germline V gives CDR1 MNHEY, CDR2 SVGAGI. V shed 0 bases and J shed 2 bases, with 13 bases lying between them. This CDR3 contains 16 residues. Sequenced material: PBMCs. This chain connects TRBV6-5 to TRBJ2-5; the D is unclear. The TCR originated in a young woman with multiple sclerosis. CDR3 DNA sequence: TGTGCCAGCAGTTACTCAGGCCGTCCGGTACAAGAGACCCAGTACTTC. Amino acids: CASSYSGRPVQETQYF.